This T cell receptor beta chain was observed in a study of T-cell memory formation after mild COVID-19. Each CDR3 protein is one row after TCRdb ran MiXCR on the 5' RACE reads. This table holds about 410,000 distinct CDR3 sequences, 20% to 25% found once. Of note for this clonotype: Antigen unknown.

Overall study results and limits: Pre-infection memory harbored some responding clones, suggesting cross-reactive memory joined.

Germline V gene lookup returns CDR1 MGHDK and CDR2 SYGVNS. V was clipped by 4 bases and J by 1 base, with 19 bases between them. The CDR3 is 17 residues long. V usage is TRBV25-1 and J usage is TRBJ1-2; D might be TRBD1 (6 bases). Sequenced: PBMCs or a T cell subset sorted from them (not recorded which). This TCR derives from an adult woman who had mild COVID-19 (a few samples of this study predate the infection). Cell type and time point are not known. As DNA, the CDR3 is TGTGCCAGCAGTGCCCCGGACGGGGGCCCCGATAACTATGGCTACACCTTC. This translates into CASSAPDGGPDNYGYTF.